This T cell receptor (beta chain) is drawn from a study of response to subunit inactivated influenza vaccine. TCRdb reprocessed the RT-PCR reads via MiXCR and lists one record per CDR3 protein. Among around 650,000 distinct CDR3 sequences listed, approximately 15% were seen once. The CDR3 covers 17 residues. V shed 3 bases, J shed 6 bases, and the junction held 15 bases outside the gene matches. CDR1 and CDR2 (germline): SGHRS, YFSETQ. This sequence joins TRBV5-1 and TRBJ2-5, with 9 bases aligning to TRBD1. Specimen: PBMCs from blood, collected 11 to 12 days after vaccination. This TCR came from a man between 45 and 60 years old who received an inactivated influenza vaccine. The CDR3 protein is CASSSLAGTGILKTQYF. The CDR3 nucleotides read TGCGCCAGCAGCTCACTAGCCGGGACAGGGATTCTGAAGACCCAGTACTTC.